The 24 T cell receptor beta chains below come from one sample, sequenced in a study of blood T cell repertoires in COVID-19. Only in-frame clones appear in the TCRdb table, and some are missing; sequencing was by immunoSEQ multiplex PCR. The sample holds some 250,000 clones, around 90% seen once. The sequenced material came from PBMCs or T cells enriched from blood (not recorded which). Source of these receptors: a human donor in a cohort exposed to, infected with or recovered from COVID-19 (not recorded which). The donor label of this sample is uncertain.

The rearrangement uses TRBV19 and TRBJ2-1, with a tentative D call TRBD2 (5 bases). CDR1 is LNHDA and CDR2 is SQIVND in the germline V gene (reference sequence). Trimming stripped 10 bases from V and 0 bases from J, with 16 bases between. The CDR3 is 15 residues long. The CDR3 here is CATQPSGRSYNEQFF. CDR3 DNA: TGTGCCACCCAACCAAGCGGCCGCTCCTACAATGAGCAGTTCTTC.

This clone was seen once. The chain carries TRBV4-2 and TRBJ1-4, with D possibly being TRBD1 (5 bases). V lost 4 bases, J lost 4 bases, and 16 bases lay in between. CDR1 and CDR2 (germline): LGHNA, YNFKEQ. There are 16 residues in the CDR3. The CDR3 coding sequence is TGTGCCAGCAGCCTTGACGCGGGGCGGATTAATGAAAAACTGTTTTTT. Translating gives CASSLDAGRINEKLFF.

The rearrangement links TRBV5-1 to TRBJ1-3; D gene ambiguous. The CDR3 runs 16 residues. Between the trimmed V and J ends, which lost 3 bases and 2 bases, there was a span of 15 bases. The germline V gene has CDR1 SGHRS and CDR2 YFSETQ. In DNA, the CDR3 is TGCGCCAGCAGCTCTGACGGACTGCCGGCTGGAAACACCATATATTTT. Encoded protein: CASSSDGLPAGNTIYF.

The chain joins TRBV19 to TRBJ1-5; TRBD1 might be the D (5 bases). Germline CDR1 is LNHDA and CDR2 is SQIVND (reference sequence). The CDR3 length is 15 residues. Trimming took 10 bases from V and 2 from J, leaving 18 bases between them. In DNA form, the CDR3 reads TGTGCCACCGCCCTGGATCGGGGGGGCAATCAGCCCCAGCATTTT. Residues: CATALDRGGNQPQHF.

The CDR3 sequence: CASSYGTGTGNTIYF. CDR3 nucleotide sequence: TGTGCCAGCAGTTACGGGACAGGGACTGGAAACACCATATATTTT. The J gene is TRBJ1-3, the V gene TRBV6-5; 9 bases align to TRBD1. Germline assignment: CDR1 MNHEY and CDR2 SVGAGI. This CDR3 region has 15 residues. The V and J ends lost 2 bases and 2 bases, in that order; junction bases with no gene match: 1.

The chain links TRBV9 to TRBJ1-2, with D unresolved. CDR3 length equals 15 residues. Germline CDR1 is SGDLS and CDR2 is YYNGEE. The V gene lost 2 bases and the J gene lost 0 bases, with 11 bases spanning the gap. CDR3 protein: CASSVMSGSNYGYTF. CDR3 nucleotides: TGTGCCAGCAGCGTCATGTCAGGCTCTAACTATGGCTACACCTTC. The full variable domain, rest sourced from reference TRBV9 and TRBJ1-2, is DSGVTQTPKHLITATGQRVTLRCSPRSGDLSVYWYQQSLDQGLQFLIQYYNGEERAKGNILERFSAQQFPDLHSELNLSSLELGDSALYFCASSVMSGSNYGYTFGSGTRLTVV.

The chain is built from TRBV19 and TRBJ1-4, with 7 positions matching TRBD1. The CDR3 has 16 amino acids. With 7 bases clipped from V and 7 bases from J, the junction kept 15 bases outside the gene matches. In germline, CDR1 is LNHDA, CDR2 SQIVND (reference sequence). CDR3 DNA: TGTGCCAGTACCACCCCGGCGGGCAGGGGGACTGAAAAACTGTTTTTT. Translating gives CASTTPAGRGTEKLFF.

This chain connects TRBV7-9 to TRBJ1-2; D may be TRBD1 (6 bases). This CDR3 contains 16 residues. V lost 5 bases to trimming and J lost 6 bases, with 22 bases between them. Germline V gene lookup returns CDR1 SEHNR and CDR2 FQNEAQ (reference sequence). Here the CDR3 DNA reads TGTGCCAGCAGCCGAGGGGCAGGGGCCGCCTTAAATGGCTACACCTTC. Translation gives CASSRGAGAALNGYTF.

This chain joins TRBV2 and TRBJ2-7, with TRBD2 identical over 14 bases. The CDR3 covers 15 residues. J gave up 5 bases and V 5 bases, and 5 bases lay outside the gene matches. Germline V lookup: CDR1 SNHLY, CDR2 FYNNEI. The CDR3 DNA reads TGTGCCAGCAGTTCGACTAGCGGGGGGGCGCACGAGCAGTACTTC. Protein: CASSSTSGGAHEQYF.

The chain is built from TRBV5-1 and TRBJ2-3; 9 bases align to TRBD2. The CDR3 is 17 amino acids. V trimming: 4 bases; J trimming: 0 bases; junction bases outside the gene matches: 9. CDR1 SGHRS and CDR2 YFSETQ come from the germline V gene. CDR3: CASSLRGSGGSTDTQYF. As DNA, the CDR3 is TGCGCCAGCAGCCTTCGGGGTAGCGGGGGTAGCACAGATACGCAGTATTTT.

The chain links TRBV14 to TRBJ2-1; D is ambiguous. V lost 1 base and J lost 6, with 10 bases in between. Germline V gene sequence: CDR1 SGHDN, CDR2 FVKESK. The CDR3 is 14 amino acids. DNA of the CDR3: TGTGCCAGCAGCCAAGCAGGTATGGGCAATGAGCAGTTCTTC. Amino acid sequence: CASSQAGMGNEQFF.

This CDR3 reads CASSPLAGGNPYNEQFF. The CDR3, as DNA: TGTGCCAGCTCACCCCTGGCGGGGGGAAACCCCTACAATGAGCAGTTCTTC. The V and J genes are TRBV18 and TRBJ2-1; 8 bases line up with TRBD2. This CDR3 has 17 residues. CDR1 and CDR2 from the germline V gene are KGHSH and LQKENI. V dropped 3 bases and J dropped 2; count of bases not matched to a gene: 9.

The chain links TRBV9 to TRBJ2-7; the D gene is possibly TRBD1 (5 bases). CDR1 and CDR2 from the germline V gene are SGDLS and YYNGEE. V dropped 4 bases and J dropped 6 bases, with 14 bases sitting between them. The CDR3 length is 13 residues. The CDR3 reads CASSSPPGSEQYF. The CDR3 DNA reads as TGTGCCAGCAGCTCCCCCCCAGGGTCCGAGCAGTACTTC. Full variable domain (rest looked up from reference TRBV9 and TRBJ2-7): DSGVTQTPKHLITATGQRVTLRCSPRSGDLSVYWYQQSLDQGLQFLIQYYNGEERAKGNILERFSAQQFPDLHSELNLSSLELGDSALYFCASSSPPGSEQYFGPGTRLTVT.

V gene TRBV5-4 combines with J gene TRBJ1-2, with TRBD1 as a possible D gene (5 bases). The CDR3 is 17 amino acids. Germline-derived CDR1 and CDR2 are SGHNT and YYREEE (reference sequence). Trimming pared 0 bases from V and 7 bases from J, leaving 22 bases between. The CDR3: CASSLDPLSVRDRGYTF. DNA of the CDR3: TGTGCCAGCAGCTTGGACCCGCTTAGTGTCAGGGATCGTGGCTACACCTTC.

The V and J genes are TRBV19 and TRBJ2-2; TRBD1 agrees at 11 bases. Unmatched junction bases numbered 5, after V lost 5 bases and J lost 0 bases. The CDR3 runs 17 residues. In germline, CDR1 is LNHDA, CDR2 SQIVND (reference sequence). The CDR3 nucleotides read TGTGCCAGTAGTGCCGGGACAGGGGGTACGAACACCGGGGAGCTGTTTTTT. Amino acids: CASSAGTGGTNTGELFF.

The chain couples TRBV7-9 to TRBJ1-1; maybe TRBD1 (6 bases). This CDR3 comprises 13 residues. Trimming left V 7 bases short and J 6 bases short, with 15 bases between. Germline loops: CDR1 SEHNR, CDR2 FQNEAQ (reference sequence). CDR3 sequence: CASNGQTQPEAFF. The CDR3, as DNA: TGTGCCAGCAACGGACAGACCCAACCTGAAGCTTTCTTT. The variable domain in full, with the rest retrieved from reference TRBV7-9 and TRBJ1-1, is DTGVSQNPRHKITKRGQNVTFRCDPISEHNRLYWYRQTLGQGPEFLTYFQNEAQLEKSRLLSDRFSAERPKGSFSTLEIQRTEQGDSAMYLCASNGQTQPEAFFGQGTRLTVV.

V gene TRBV9 combines with J gene TRBJ2-3, with 10 positions matching TRBD2. J lost 0 bases, V lost 0 bases, and 1 base had no gene match. The CDR3 has 16 residues. The germline CDR1 and CDR2 sequences are SGDLS and YYNGEE. CDR3 sequence (DNA): TGTGCCAGCAGCGTAGAACTAGCGGGGAGCACAGATACGCAGTATTTT. Amino acid sequence: CASSVELAGSTDTQYF.

The chain combines TRBV18 with TRBJ2-7; unclear D gene. V was clipped by 3 bases and J by 7 bases, with 7 bases between them. In germline, CDR1 is KGHSH, CDR2 LQKENI. The CDR3 runs 11 residues. The DNA for the CDR3 is TGTGCCAGCTCACCCGCGGCAGAGCAGTACTTC. Translated: CASSPAAEQYF.

The genes are TRBV15 and TRBJ2-3; 11 nucleotides align to TRBD2. This CDR3 comprises 19 residues. CDR1 is LNHNV and CDR2 is YYDKDF in the germline V gene (reference sequence). V shed 5 bases, J shed 3 bases, and the junction held 16 bases outside the gene matches. The CDR3 DNA follows: TGTGCCACCAGCGGTCGGATTATTTTTAGCGGGGGGGCTACAGATACGCAGTATTTT. It codes for CATSGRIIFSGGATDTQYF.

The chain combines TRBV11-2 with TRBJ1-2; possibly TRBD1 for D (5 bases). The CDR3 consists of 13 residues. Germline V gives CDR1 SGHAT, CDR2 FQNNGV. V lost 2 bases and J 8 bases, leaving 12 bases between the germline ends. The CDR3 sequence is CASSLFGGDGYTF. In nucleotides, the CDR3 is TGTGCCAGCAGCTTATTTGGAGGGGACGGCTACACCTTC.

The chain has TRBV24-1 and TRBJ2-5; 10 bases agree with TRBD2. Germline V lookup: CDR1 KGHDR, CDR2 SFDVKD. The CDR3 spans 14 residues. Trimming at V came to 7 bases and at J to 1 base, leaving 2 bases not matched to a gene. In DNA form, the CDR3 reads TGTGCCACCAGAGCGGGGGGGTCCCAAGAGACCCAGTACTTC. Amino acid sequence: CATRAGGSQETQYF.

This clone occurred once. The rearrangement uses TRBV18 and TRBJ2-1; 8 bases fit TRBD2. Germline V gene data show CDR1 as KGHSH and CDR2 as LQKENI. The CDR3 has 16 amino acids. With 6 bases clipped from V and 3 bases from J, the junction kept 10 bases outside the gene matches. In DNA form, the CDR3 reads TGTGCCAGCTCGGGTGCCGGGACTAGGATCTACAATGAGCAGTTCTTC. Residues: CASSGAGTRIYNEQFF.

The chain links TRBV19 to TRBJ1-1; 7 bases agree with TRBD1. V was clipped by 6 bases and J by 1 base; unmatched bases: 5. This CDR3 comprises 14 residues. Germline CDR1 is LNHDA and CDR2 is SQIVND (reference sequence). DNA for the CDR3: TGTGCCAGTAGAGGGACAGCCGAGAACACTGAAGCTTTCTTT. It translates to CASRGTAENTEAFF.

This rearrangement joins TRBV30 to TRBJ2-1; TRBD1 matches at 7 bases. The ends lost 0 bases at V and 6 bases at J; junction bases unmatched: 8. This CDR3 is built from 15 residues. The germline gives CDR1 GTSNPN, CDR2 SVGIG (reference sequence). The CDR3 DNA reads TGTGCCTGGAGTGTAGAGGGACAGTTCCTCAATGAGCAGTTCTTC. Protein sequence: CAWSVEGQFLNEQFF.